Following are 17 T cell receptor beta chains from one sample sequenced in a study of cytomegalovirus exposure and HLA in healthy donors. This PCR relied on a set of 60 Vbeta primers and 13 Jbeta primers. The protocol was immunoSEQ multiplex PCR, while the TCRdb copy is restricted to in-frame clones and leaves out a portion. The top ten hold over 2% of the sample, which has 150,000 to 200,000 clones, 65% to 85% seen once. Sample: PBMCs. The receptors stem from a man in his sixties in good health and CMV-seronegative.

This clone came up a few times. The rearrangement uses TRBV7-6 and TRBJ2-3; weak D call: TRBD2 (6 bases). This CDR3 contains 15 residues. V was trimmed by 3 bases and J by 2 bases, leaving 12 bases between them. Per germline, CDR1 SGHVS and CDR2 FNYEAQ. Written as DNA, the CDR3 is TGTGCCAGCAGCTTTCGGCGGGAACACACAGATACGCAGTATTTT. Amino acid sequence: CASSFRREHTDTQYF.

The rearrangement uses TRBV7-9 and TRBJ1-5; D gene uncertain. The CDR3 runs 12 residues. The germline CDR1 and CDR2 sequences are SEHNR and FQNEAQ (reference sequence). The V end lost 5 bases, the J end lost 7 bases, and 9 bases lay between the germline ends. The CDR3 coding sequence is TGTGCCAGCAGCATCGGTGAACAGCCCCAGCATTTT. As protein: CASSIGEQPQHF.

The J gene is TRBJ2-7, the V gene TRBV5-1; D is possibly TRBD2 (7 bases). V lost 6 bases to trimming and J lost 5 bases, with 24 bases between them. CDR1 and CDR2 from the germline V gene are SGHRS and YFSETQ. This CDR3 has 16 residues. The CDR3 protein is CASNEFAGAGANEQYF. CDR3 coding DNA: TGCGCCAGCAACGAATTTGCAGGGGCGGGGGCCAACGAGCAGTACTTC.

CDR3 protein: CASSAGYEQYF. As DNA, the CDR3 is TGTGCCAGCAGTGCGGGCTACGAGCAGTACTTC. V usage is TRBV6-1 and J usage is TRBJ2-7; D not certain. This CDR3 contains 11 residues. V lost 4 bases, J lost 3 bases, and 4 bases lay in between. Germline V gene sequence: CDR1 MNHNS, CDR2 SASEGT.

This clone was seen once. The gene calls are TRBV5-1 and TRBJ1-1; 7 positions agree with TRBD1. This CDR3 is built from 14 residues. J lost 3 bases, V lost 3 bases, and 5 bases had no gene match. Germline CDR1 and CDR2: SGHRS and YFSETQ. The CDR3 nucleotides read TGCGCCAGCAGCTCACAGGGGCTAGACACTGAAGCTTTCTTT. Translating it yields CASSSQGLDTEAFF.

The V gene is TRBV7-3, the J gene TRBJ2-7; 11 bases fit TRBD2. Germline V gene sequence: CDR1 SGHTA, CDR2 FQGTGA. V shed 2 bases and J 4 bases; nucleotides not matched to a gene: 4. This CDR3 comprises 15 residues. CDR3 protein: CASSLASSGRYEQYF. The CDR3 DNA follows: TGTGCCAGCAGCTTAGCGTCTAGCGGGAGGTACGAGCAGTACTTC.

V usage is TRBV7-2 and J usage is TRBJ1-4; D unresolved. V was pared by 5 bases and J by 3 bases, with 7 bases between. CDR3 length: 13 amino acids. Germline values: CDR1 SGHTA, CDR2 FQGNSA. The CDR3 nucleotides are TGTGCCAGCAGCCGGGGAGCTAATGAAAAACTGTTTTTT. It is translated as CASSRGANEKLFF.

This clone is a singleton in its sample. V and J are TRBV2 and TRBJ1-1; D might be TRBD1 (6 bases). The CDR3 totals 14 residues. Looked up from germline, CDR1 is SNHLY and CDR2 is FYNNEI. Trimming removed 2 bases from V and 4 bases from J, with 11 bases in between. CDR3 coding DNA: TGTGCCAGCAGTGAAATTAGGGGGGGCACTGAAGCTTTCTTT. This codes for CASSEIRGGTEAFF.

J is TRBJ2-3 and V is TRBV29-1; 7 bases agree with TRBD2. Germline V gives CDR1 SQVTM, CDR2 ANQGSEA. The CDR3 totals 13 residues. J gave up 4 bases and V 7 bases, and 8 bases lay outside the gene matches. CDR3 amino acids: CSGGREGPDTQYF. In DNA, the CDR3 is TGCAGCGGGGGCAGGGAGGGTCCAGATACGCAGTATTTT.

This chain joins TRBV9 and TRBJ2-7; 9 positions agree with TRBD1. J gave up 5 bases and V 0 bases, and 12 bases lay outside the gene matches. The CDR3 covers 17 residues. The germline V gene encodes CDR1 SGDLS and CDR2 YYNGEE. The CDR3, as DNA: TGTGCCAGCAGCGTAGACCCCCTCGGACAGGGGAACCACGAGCAGTACTTC. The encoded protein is CASSVDPLGQGNHEQYF.

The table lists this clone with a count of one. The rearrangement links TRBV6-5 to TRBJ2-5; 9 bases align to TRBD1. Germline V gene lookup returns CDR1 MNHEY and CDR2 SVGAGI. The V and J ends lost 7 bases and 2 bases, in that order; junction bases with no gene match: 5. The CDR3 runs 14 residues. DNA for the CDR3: TGTGCCAGCACCAGAGACAGGGGGCAAGAGACCCAGTACTTC. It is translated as CASTRDRGQETQYF.

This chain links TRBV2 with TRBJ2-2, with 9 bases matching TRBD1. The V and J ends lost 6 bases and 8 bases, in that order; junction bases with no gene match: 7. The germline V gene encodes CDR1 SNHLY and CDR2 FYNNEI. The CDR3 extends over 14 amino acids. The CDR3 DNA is TGTGCCAGCAGCACAGGGGGCATGGGGGGGGAGCTGTTTTTT. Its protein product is CASSTGGMGGELFF.

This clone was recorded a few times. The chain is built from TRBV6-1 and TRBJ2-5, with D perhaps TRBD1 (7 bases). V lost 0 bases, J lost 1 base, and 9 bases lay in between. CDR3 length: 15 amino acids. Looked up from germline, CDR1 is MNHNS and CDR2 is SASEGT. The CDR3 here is CASSEAQGGQETQYF. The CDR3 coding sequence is TGTGCCAGCAGTGAAGCGCAGGGGGGCCAAGAGACCCAGTACTTC.

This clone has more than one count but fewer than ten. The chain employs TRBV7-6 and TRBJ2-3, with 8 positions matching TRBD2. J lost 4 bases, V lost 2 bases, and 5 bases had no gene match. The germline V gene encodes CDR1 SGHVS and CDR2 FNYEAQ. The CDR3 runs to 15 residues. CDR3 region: CASSLFSGGADTQYF. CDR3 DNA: TGTGCCAGCAGCTTATTTTCCGGGGGGGCAGATACGCAGTATTTT.

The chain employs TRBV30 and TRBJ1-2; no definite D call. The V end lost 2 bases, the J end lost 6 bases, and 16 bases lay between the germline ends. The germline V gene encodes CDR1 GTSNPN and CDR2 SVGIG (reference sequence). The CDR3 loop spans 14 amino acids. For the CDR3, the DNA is TGTGCCTGGAGTTCGTCCCTAGGAACGAATGGCTACACCTTC. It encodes CAWSSSLGTNGYTF.

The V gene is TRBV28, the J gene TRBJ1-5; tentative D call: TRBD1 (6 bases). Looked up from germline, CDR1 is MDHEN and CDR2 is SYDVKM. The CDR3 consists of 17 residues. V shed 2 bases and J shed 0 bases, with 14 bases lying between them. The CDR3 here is CASSLTDSVYSNQPQHF. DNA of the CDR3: TGTGCCAGCAGTTTAACGGACAGTGTCTATAGCAATCAGCCCCAGCATTTT.

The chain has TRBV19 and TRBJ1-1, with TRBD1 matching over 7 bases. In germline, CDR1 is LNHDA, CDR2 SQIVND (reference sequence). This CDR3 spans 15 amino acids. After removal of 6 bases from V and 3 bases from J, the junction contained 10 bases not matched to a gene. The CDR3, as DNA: TGTGCCAGTAGCCCTACAGGGGACATTCACACTGAAGCTTTCTTT. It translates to CASSPTGDIHTEAFF.